Below are 21 T cell receptor beta chains sequenced from a single sample in a study of CD8+ T cells in alopecia areata. Described treatment: oral pan-JAK inhibitor, 5-10 mg twice daily. TCR sequencing used cDNA made by reverse transcription of extracted RNA. TCRdb's copy holds only in-frame clones and misses some; the assay was immunoSEQ multiplex PCR. Of over 100,000 clones in the sample, approximately 54% were seen once. The specimen was CD8+ T cells sorted from blood, collected at week 24, from a patient treated with tofacitinib. Every receptor here comes from a human donor with alopecia areata.

The DNA of the CDR3 is TGCGCCAGCAGCTTGGGAGGACAGGGGGCATTAACTGAAGCTTTCTTT. Its translation: CASSLGGQGALTEAFF. V usage is TRBV5-1 and J usage is TRBJ1-1; 11 bases map to TRBD1. Germline V gene lookup returns CDR1 SGHRS and CDR2 YFSETQ. With 0 bases clipped from V and 5 bases from J, the junction kept 6 bases outside the gene matches. This CDR3 has 16 amino acids. The full variable domain, rest sourced from reference TRBV5-1 and TRBJ1-1, is KAGVTQTPRYLIKTRGQQVTLSCSPISGHRSVSWYQQTPGQGLQFLFEYFSETQRNKGNFPGRFSGRQFSNSRSEMNVSTLELGDSALYLCASSLGGQGALTEAFFGQGTRLTVV.

The gene calls are TRBV18 and TRBJ2-7; perhaps D is TRBD1 or TRBD2 (5 bases each). The CDR3 is 14 residues long. Germline-derived CDR1 and CDR2 are KGHSH and LQKENI. The V end lost 4 bases, the J end lost 2 bases, and 12 bases lay between the germline ends. The CDR3 spells CASSQGTVAYEQYF. The CDR3 DNA follows: TGTGCCAGCTCACAGGGGACCGTTGCCTACGAGCAGTACTTC.

The V call is TRBV7-9, the J call TRBJ1-1; the match to TRBD1 covers 7 bases. The germline V gene has CDR1 SEHNR and CDR2 FQNEAQ (reference sequence). V was pared by 5 bases and J by 3 bases, with 12 bases of the junction left unmatched. The CDR3 is made up of 16 amino acids. CDR3 sequence (DNA): TGTGCCAGCAGCCGCCCTCGACAGGGTTGGGACACTGAAGCTTTCTTT. This translates into CASSRPRQGWDTEAFF.

V and J are TRBV7-9 and TRBJ1-3, with 8 bases lining up with TRBD1. Germline-derived CDR1 and CDR2 are SEHNR and FQNEAQ (reference sequence). V shed 3 bases, J shed 8 bases, and the junction held 9 bases outside the gene matches. The CDR3 consists of 15 residues. CDR3 coding DNA: TGTGCCAGCAGCTTTACACAGGGGGAGGCAGACACCATATATTTT. The encoded protein is CASSFTQGEADTIYF.

Worth noting for this clone: The junction and the germline gene differ at one end; a read error may be behind it. The chain combines TRBV5-5 with TRBJ2-4, with no clear D. The CDR3 covers 14 residues. CDR1 and CDR2 from the germline V gene are SGHKS and YYEKEE (reference sequence). The CDR3 loop is CASSPSVVKTIQYF. CDR3 sequence (DNA): TGTGCCAGCAGCCCCTCGGTTGTCAAAACCATTCAGTACTTC.

The rearrangement links TRBV7-9 to TRBJ2-3; D gene uncertain. Between the trimmed V and J ends, which lost 4 bases and 0 bases, there was a span of 14 bases. CDR1 SEHNR and CDR2 FQNEAQ come from the germline V gene (reference sequence). The CDR3 consists of 16 residues. CDR3 sequence reads: CASSSTDQASTDTQYF. The CDR3 bases are TGTGCCAGCAGCTCGACTGACCAAGCTAGCACAGATACGCAGTATTTT.

The table lists this clone with a few counts. V and J are TRBV11-2 and TRBJ2-7; TRBD1 might be the D (5 bases). The CDR3 spans 13 residues. Germline V CDR1 and CDR2: SGHAT, FQNNGV. V dropped 7 bases and J dropped 5 bases, with 15 bases sitting between them. CDR3 sequence reads: CASTYLVGDEQYF. DNA for the CDR3: TGTGCCAGCACCTACTTGGTAGGGGACGAGCAGTACTTC. The entire variable domain, with the rest obtained from reference TRBV11-2 and TRBJ2-7, is as follows: EAGVAQSPRYKIIEKRQSVAFWCNPISGHATLYWYQQILGQGPKLLIQFQNNGVVDDSQLPKDRFSAERLKGVDSTLKIQPAKLEDSAVYLCASTYLVGDEQYFGPGTRLTVT.

This chain links TRBV27 with TRBJ1-1, with a tentative D call TRBD1 (5 bases). This CDR3 has 14 residues. Germline V gene lookup returns CDR1 MNHEY and CDR2 SMNVEV (reference sequence). V was cut by 5 bases and J by 4 bases, with 14 bases left in between. The CDR3 sequence: CASSGAWAGTEAFF. The CDR3 nucleotides are TGTGCCAGCAGTGGGGCGTGGGCTGGCACTGAAGCTTTCTTT.

This clone came up a few times. The chain recombines TRBV23-1 with TRBJ1-1; no reliable D call. TRBV23-1 has ORF status, its function being uncertain. The CDR3 spans 16 residues. V was pared by 4 bases and J by 0 bases, with 15 bases between. This chain's CDR3 is CASSRVRRPMNTEAFF. CDR3 bases: TGCGCCAGCAGTCGAGTGCGACGGCCTATGAACACTGAAGCTTTCTTT.

The chain carries TRBV29-1 and TRBJ1-1; 9 nucleotides align to TRBD1. The V gene end was trimmed by 7 bases and the J gene end by 4 bases; junction bases not matched to a gene: 4. Germline V gene data show CDR1 as SQVTM and CDR2 as ANQGSEA. The CDR3 contains 12 residues. CDR3 coding DNA: TGCAGCGCCCCGGGACAGGGCACTGAAGCTTTCTTT. Its translation: CSAPGQGTEAFF.

J is TRBJ1-2 and V is TRBV29-1; D is undetermined. Germline V gene lookup returns CDR1 SQVTM and CDR2 ANQGSEA. With 5 bases removed from V and 10 bases from J, the gap between germline ends came to 14 bases. CDR3 size: 11 residues. The CDR3 DNA sequence: TGCAGCGTTTTAGGGATTGGGTTCTACACCTTC. Translation: CSVLGIGFYTF. The full variable domain, its missing parts supplied by reference TRBV29-1 and TRBJ1-2, is SAVISQKPSRDICQRGTSLTIQCQVDSQVTMMFWYRQQPGQSLTLIATANQGSEATYESGFVIDKFPISRPNLTFSTLTVSNMSPEDSSIYLCSVLGIGFYTFGSGTRLTVV.

The genes are TRBV27 and TRBJ2-3; D not certain. The V gene's germline CDR1 is MNHEY and CDR2 SMNVEV (reference sequence). CDR3 length: 11 amino acids. Trimming removed 3 bases from V and 5 bases from J, with 3 bases in between. The CDR3 sequence: CASSFLDTQYF. The CDR3 DNA reads as TGTGCCAGCAGTTTCTTAGATACGCAGTATTTT.

The chain links TRBV29-1 to TRBJ2-7; possibly TRBD1 for D (6 bases). With 2 bases removed from V and 2 bases from J, the gap between germline ends came to 13 bases. Germline values: CDR1 SQVTM, CDR2 ANQGSEA. The CDR3 sequence is 14 residues long. Written as DNA, the CDR3 is TGCAGCGTTGAAAGGACAGCCTTTCCCTACGAGCAGTACTTC. Its translation: CSVERTAFPYEQYF.

V usage is TRBV5-6 and J usage is TRBJ2-5; D may correspond to TRBD1 or TRBD2 (5 bases each). The V end was cut by 2 bases, the J end by 0 bases, with 8 bases between. The CDR3 sequence is 14 residues long. Germline values: CDR1 SGHDT, CDR2 YYEEEE. CDR3 sequence (DNA): TGTGCCAGCAGCTTCGGGACCGACCAAGAGACCCAGTACTTC. Translation: CASSFGTDQETQYF.

V gene TRBV7-9 combines with J gene TRBJ1-6; no clear D gene. The germline V and J ends were trimmed by 5 bases and 6 bases, with 17 bases remaining between them. The CDR3 is made up of 16 amino acids. The germline V gene encodes CDR1 SEHNR and CDR2 FQNEAQ (reference sequence). The CDR3 DNA is TGTGCCAGCAGCCCGCTCGCAGGACGGTTTAATTCACCCCTCCACTTT. Translation gives CASSPLAGRFNSPLHF. Based on the CDR3 plus reference TRBV7-9 and TRBJ1-6, the full variable domain is DTGVSQNPRHKITKRGQNVTFRCDPISEHNRLYWYRQTLGQGPEFLTYFQNEAQLEKSRLLSDRFSAERPKGSFSTLEIQRTEQGDSAMYLCASSPLAGRFNSPLHFGNGTRLTVT.

This chain uses TRBV7-2 with TRBJ2-5; D could derive from TRBD1 or TRBD2 (6 bases each). The CDR3 spans 15 residues. CDR1 and CDR2 from the germline V gene are SGHTA and FQGNSA. The V end was cut by 5 bases, the J end by 4 bases, with 17 bases between. DNA of the CDR3: TGTGCCAGCAGCCCAACGGGGGCCATCGGAGAGACCCAGTACTTC. This codes for CASSPTGAIGETQYF.

The chain uses TRBV2 and TRBJ2-7, with D possibly being TRBD2 (6 bases). Germline-derived CDR1 and CDR2 are SNHLY and FYNNEI. This CDR3 spans 13 amino acids. V was pared by 1 base and J by 2 bases, with 6 bases between. The CDR3 nucleotides are TGTGCCAGCAGTGAAGGGAGGGCCTACGAGCAGTACTTC. It specifies CASSEGRAYEQYF.

The gene calls are TRBV30 and TRBJ1-1; D ambiguous. Trimming pared 4 bases from V and 6 bases from J, leaving 12 bases between. This CDR3 has 12 residues. Per germline, CDR1 GTSNPN and CDR2 SVGIG (reference sequence). This CDR3 is CAWIFPPAEAFF. Written as DNA, the CDR3 is TGTGCCTGGATTTTTCCCCCGGCTGAAGCTTTCTTT.

This clone was seen a handful of times. This chain links TRBV4-1 with TRBJ1-4; no reliable D call. The germline V gene has CDR1 MGHRA and CDR2 YSYEKL. With 0 bases removed from V and 0 bases from J, the gap between germline ends came to 5 bases. The length of the CDR3 is 15 residues. The CDR3 DNA reads as TGCGCCAGCAGCCAAGAATTTGCAACTAATGAAAAACTGTTTTTT. It specifies CASSQEFATNEKLFF.

The chain has TRBV2 and TRBJ1-2; D call uncertain. The CDR3 spans 12 residues. Germline V gene lookup returns CDR1 SNHLY and CDR2 FYNNEI. V lost 7 bases to trimming and J lost 0 bases, with 6 bases between them. The CDR3: CASKGTNYGYTF. CDR3 coding DNA: TGTGCCAGCAAAGGGACTAACTATGGCTACACCTTC.

The gene calls are TRBV5-6 and TRBJ2-7; the match to TRBD2 covers 10 bases. The CDR3 has 15 residues. V lost 3 bases and J lost 1; bases outside the gene matches: 4. In germline, CDR1 is SGHDT, CDR2 YYEEEE. The CDR3 is CASSYPSGGSYEQYF. The CDR3 DNA follows: TGTGCCAGCAGCTACCCTAGCGGGGGATCCTACGAGCAGTACTTC.